Listed below are T cell receptor beta chains from one sample, sequenced in a study of blood T cell repertoires in COVID-19. Generated by immunoSEQ multiplex PCR, the TCRdb table keeps only in-frame clones and is missing some. This table holds about 77,000 clones, 90% found once. Sequenced: peripheral blood. The receptors were sampled from a woman older than 75 with active or convalescent COVID-19. The CDR3 runs from the conserved cysteine through the conserved F or W. D genes are given only for firm matches. The size of a clone is reported for some rows only, either as once, few or many, or as a class for expanded clones.

TRBD1 TRBJ1-1 TRBV6-5 . TGTGCCAGCAGTTACAGGGGGCTCTGGAACACTGAAGCTTTCTTT CASSYRGLWNTEAFF
. TRBJ2-2 TRBV7-2 . TGTGCCAGCAGCTTGTTCGGAGTCACCGGGGAGCTGTTTTTT CASSLFGVTGELFF
. TRBJ1-2 TRBV19 . TGTGCCAGTAGTATCGCGAGCAGGGTTGGCTACACCTTC CASSIASRVGYTF
TRBD2 TRBJ2-7 TRBV4-2 . TGTGCCAGCAGCCCTAGCGGGGGGATTACCTACGAGCAGTACTTC CASSPSGGITYEQYF
. TRBJ1-5 TRBV15 . TGTGCCACCTGTGCAGAAAATAGCAATCAGCCCCAGCATTTT CATCAENSNQPQHF
. TRBJ1-2 TRBV3-1/TRBV3-2 . TGTGCCAGCAGCCAAGATGATCGACACGTACGCTATGGCTACACCTTC CASSQDDRHVRYGYTF
TRBD1 TRBJ1-3 TRBV5-1 . TGCGCCAGCAGCTCCAGACAGGGGGCGAGTCTGGGCTCTGGAAACACCATATATTTT CASSSRQGASLGSGNTIYF
. TRBJ1-1 TRBV24-1 . TGTGCCGGGGGGGGGTTGAACACTGAAGCTTTCTTT CAGGGLNTEAFF
. TRBJ1-1 TRBV5-4 . TGTGCCAGCAGCCGTATGGGGGCAGGAGCTTTCTTT CASSRMGAGAFF
TRBD1 TRBJ1-5 TRBV10-3 . TGTGCCATCAGTGAGTCCCCGACAGGGGATCAGCCCCAGCATTTT CAISESPTGDQPQHF
TRBD1 TRBJ1-5 TRBV28 . TGTGCCAGCAGCTCCAGGACAGGGTTTGGACAGCCCCAGCATTTT CASSSRTGFGQPQHF
TRBD1 TRBJ1-3 TRBV6-5 . TGTGCCAGCAGCACTGGACAGGGCAGAAACACCATATATTTT CASSTGQGRNTIYF
. TRBJ2-2 TRBV4-1 . TGCGCCAGCAGAAGGAGCGAGAGCGGGGAGCTGTTTTTT CASRRSESGELFF
. TRBJ1-1 TRBV6-5 . TGTGCCAGCAGGAGAGACAGGGAAGCTTTCTTT CASRRDREAFF
. TRBJ1-2 TRBV7-2 . TGTGCCAGCAGCTTAGCTACAGGGAACTATGGCTACACCTTC CASSLATGNYGYTF
TRBD1 TRBJ1-1 TRBV5-6 . TGTGCCAGCAGCTTGGACAGGGGGCGGGTGAACACTGAAGCTTTCTTT CASSLDRGRVNTEAFF
. TRBJ1-1 TRBV29-1 . TGCAGCGTTGAAGGGATTACAGGGCGTGCTGAAGCTTTCTTT CSVEGITGRAEAFF
. TRBJ1-1 TRBV2 . TGTGCCAGCAGCGTACAGGGATTCACTGAAGCTTTCTTT CASSVQGFTEAFF
TRBD2 TRBJ2-7 TRBV7-2 . TGTGCCAGCAGCCTCCGACTAGCGGGGGGTTTAGGCGAGCAGTACTTC CASSLRLAGGLGEQYF
TRBD1 TRBJ2-5 TRBV5-1 . TGCGCCAGCAGTCCGGGACAGGGGGAGACCCAGTACTTC CASSPGQGETQYF
TRBD1 TRBJ1-6 TRBV4-2 . TGTGCCAGCAGCCAGCAAGGGACAGGGTCTTCTTTGTCACCCCTCCACTTT CASSQQGTGSSLSPLHF
. TRBJ2-7 TRBV14 . TGTGCCAGCAGCCAAGTGGGGCCAGGGGACCACGAGCAGTACTTC CASSQVGPGDHEQYF
TRBD1 TRBJ2-7 TRBV23-1 . TGCGCCAGCAGTCAAAGGACAGGGTGCAACGAGCAGTACTTC CASSQRTGCNEQYF
. TRBJ2-5 TRBV27 . TGTGCCAGCAAAAAATTGGGGACTTCTAATACCCAGTACTTC CASKKLGTSNTQYF
TRBD1 TRBJ2-7 TRBV27 . TGTGCCAGCAGTTCCGGGACAGCAGCCTACGAGCAGTACTTC CASSSGTAAYEQYF
TRBD1 TRBJ1-2 TRBV5-4 . TGTGCCAGCAGCCCATCGACAGGGGCTAACTATGGCTACACCTTC CASSPSTGANYGYTF
TRBD1 TRBJ2-7 TRBV19 . TGTGCCAGTAGCCTACAGGGGTCCTACGAGCAGTACTTC CASSLQGSYEQYF
. TRBJ2-7 TRBV5-1 . TGCGCCAGCAGCTTGGCGGGGGACTCCTACGAGCAGTACTTC CASSLAGDSYEQYF
TRBD1 TRBJ2-7 TRBV5-1 . TGCGCCAGCAGCTTGACCGGACAGGTGCTTTCCCTCTACGAGCAGTACTTC CASSLTGQVLSLYEQYF
. TRBJ1-2 TRBV4-1 . TGCGCCAGCAGCCTCGGCCGGGAAACTAACTATGGCTACACCTTC CASSLGRETNYGYTF
. TRBJ1-2 TRBV7-9 . TGTGCCAGCAGCTTAGACTCCGCTTTCTATGGCTACACCTTC CASSLDSAFYGYTF
. TRBJ2-3 TRBV27 . TGTGCCAGCAGTTTATCCCCAGGGGCAGATACGCAGTATTTT CASSLSPGADTQYF
. TRBJ2-1 TRBV9 . TGTGCCAGCAGCGCACTAGTCAATGAGCAGTTCTTC CASSALVNEQFF
. TRBJ2-7 TRBV7-8 . TGTGCCAGCAGCTTAACGGGGACCTACGAGCAGTACTTC CASSLTGTYEQYF
. TRBJ2-2 TRBV6-2/TRBV6-3 . TGTGCCAGCAGTTACTCCCTAGCGCGGCTCTACACCGGGGAGCTGTTTTTT CASSYSLARLYTGELFF
TRBD2 TRBJ2-5 TRBV6-5 once TGTGCCAGCAGTTACGCGGGGGGCCAGGAGACCCAGTACTTC CASSYAGGQETQYF
. TRBJ2-2 TRBV7-2 . TGTGCCAGCACCCAAAGCATCGGAACAGGGTTCGCCGGGGAGCTGTTTTTT CASTQSIGTGFAGELFF
TRBD1 TRBJ2-2 TRBV3-1/TRBV3-2 . TGTGCCAGCAGCCAAGATCCTATAGGGACAGCGAACACCGGGGAGCTGTTTTTT CASSQDPIGTANTGELFF
TRBD2 TRBJ2-3 TRBV4-2 once TGTGCCAGCACCATAACACTAGCGGGGGAACATACGCAGTATTTT CASTITLAGEHTQYF
. TRBJ1-5 TRBV28 . TGTGCCAGCAGTGTTCCCAGAGGGGGTTACAATCAGCCCCAGCATTTT CASSVPRGGYNQPQHF
. TRBJ2-7 TRBV7-2 . TGTGCCAGCAGCTTAGAGGGGGGGGCATCCTACGAGCAGTACTTC CASSLEGGASYEQYF
. TRBJ1-5 TRBV7-9 few TGTGCCAGCAGCCCGATGGCAGGGGATCCCAATCAGCCCCAGCATTTT CASSPMAGDPNQPQHF
TRBD2 TRBJ2-1 TRBV24-1 . TGTGCCACCAGTGATATGCGAGCGGGATACAATGAGCAGTTCTTC CATSDMRAGYNEQFF
. TRBJ1-2 TRBV28 . TGTGCCAGCAGTGAAGGGGAGGATGGCTACACCTTC CASSEGEDGYTF
. TRBJ1-6 TRBV5-5 . TGTGCCAGCAGCTTGCAAGTGGACAGTCGTTCACCCCTCCACTTT CASSLQVDSRSPLHF
. TRBJ2-5 TRBV19 . TGTGCCAGTAGTATGACTGAACAAGAGACCCAGTACTTC CASSMTEQETQYF
. TRBJ1-6 TRBV18 . TGTGCCAGCTCACCGGGGCTATATAATTCACCCCTCCACTTT CASSPGLYNSPLHF
. TRBJ2-1 TRBV28 . TGTGCCAGCAGTTTATTGGAGCACAATGAGCAGTTCTTC CASSLLEHNEQFF